A single sample is the source of the 3 T cell receptor beta chains below, sequenced in a study of T cell responses to AZD1222 COVID-19 vaccine. Clones were sequenced by immunoSEQ multiplex PCR, and TCRdb holds only the in-frame ones, with some missing. The sample shows 100,000 or so clones, around nine tenths of them seen only once. The starting material was peripheral blood, obtained on day 0 of AZD1222 vaccination. The receptors derive from an adult in good health.

This sequence joins TRBV30 and TRBJ2-7; D gene unclear. V shed 2 bases and J shed 4 bases, with 6 bases lying between them. Germline values: CDR1 GTSNPN, CDR2 SVGIG (reference sequence). The CDR3 spans 11 residues. In DNA form, the CDR3 reads TGTGCCTGGAGTAGTGTGTACGAGCAGTACTTC. Protein: CAWSSVYEQYF.

This clone was recorded only once. The chain carries TRBV28 and TRBJ2-7; the D is unclear. Germline values: CDR1 MDHEN, CDR2 SYDVKM. There are 17 residues in the CDR3. Trimming took off 3 bases at V and 2 bases at J, with 20 bases between the two ends. The CDR3 sequence is CASSFPSLEPSPYEQYF. CDR3 nucleotides: TGTGCCAGCAGTTTCCCCTCCCTAGAACCCTCACCCTACGAGCAGTACTTC. Full variable domain (missing parts from reference TRBV28 and TRBJ2-7): DVKVTQSSRYLVKRTGEKVFLECVQDMDHENMFWYRQDPGLGLRLIYFSYDVKMKEKGDIPEGYSVSREKKERFSLILESASTNQTSMYLCASSFPSLEPSPYEQYFGPGTRLTVT.

The chain uses TRBV3-1 (or the pseudogene TRBV3-2) and TRBJ1-6, with D possibly being TRBD1 (5 bases). The V end lost 1 base, the J end lost 10 bases, and 8 bases lay between the germline ends. There are 13 residues in the CDR3. Germline CDR1 LGHDT, CDR2 YNNKEL (reference sequence). The CDR3 protein is CASSQGGDSPLHF. In DNA, the CDR3 is TGTGCCAGCAGCCAAGGGGGGGACTCACCCCTCCACTTT.